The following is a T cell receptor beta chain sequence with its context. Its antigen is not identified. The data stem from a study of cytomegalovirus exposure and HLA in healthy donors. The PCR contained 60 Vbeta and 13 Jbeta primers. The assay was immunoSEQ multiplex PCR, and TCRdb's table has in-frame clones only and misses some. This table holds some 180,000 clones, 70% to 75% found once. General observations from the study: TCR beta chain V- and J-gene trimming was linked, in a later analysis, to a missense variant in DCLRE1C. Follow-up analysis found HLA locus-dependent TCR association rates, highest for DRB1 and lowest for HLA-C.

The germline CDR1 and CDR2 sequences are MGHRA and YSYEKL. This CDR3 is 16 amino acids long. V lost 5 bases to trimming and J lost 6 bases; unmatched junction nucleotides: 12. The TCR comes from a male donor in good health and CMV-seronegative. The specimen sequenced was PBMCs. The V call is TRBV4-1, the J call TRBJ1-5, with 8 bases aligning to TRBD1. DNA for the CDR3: TGCGCCAGCAGCGATCCCTGGGCAGGGGGCAGTCAGCCCCAGCATTTT. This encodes CASSDPWAGGSQPQHF.